The clone carrying this T cell receptor (beta chain) was counted a few times. Different DNA sequences within this sample yield the same CDR3. This entry belongs to a study of blood T cell repertoires in COVID-19. The germline CDR1 and CDR2 sequences are SGDLS and YYNGEE. V lost 0 bases, J lost 5 bases, and 5 bases stayed unmatched. The CDR3 runs 16 residues. Using immunoSEQ multiplex PCR, the repertoire was profiled, and TCRdb retains in-frame clones only, with some absent. The table shows about 230,000 clones, with 70% to 90% occurring only once. The receptor was derived from a woman between 65 and 79 years old with active or convalescent COVID-19. The sequenced material came from peripheral blood. The genes are TRBV9 and TRBJ2-5; TRBD2 aligns across 12 bases. Here the CDR3 reads CASSVGGLAGGETQYF. In DNA, the CDR3 is TGTGCCAGCAGCGTAGGGGGACTAGCGGGCGGTGAGACCCAGTACTTC.